One sample yielded the 20 T cell receptor beta chains listed below, sequenced in a study of blood T cell repertoires in COVID-19. The method was immunoSEQ multiplex PCR; TCRdb's version includes in-frame clones alone and lacks a portion of them. Here the sample spans roughly 160,000 clones, 80% to 90% being singletons. The specimen was peripheral blood. The receptors derive from a man aged 60-69 years with acute or convalescent COVID-19.

This clone was seen more than once but under ten times. The V and J genes are TRBV7-9 and TRBJ2-2; the D gene is possibly TRBD1 (6 bases). The CDR3 runs to 16 residues. Trimming stripped 7 bases from V and 4 bases from J, with 19 bases between. Germline loops: CDR1 SEHNR, CDR2 FQNEAQ (reference sequence). CDR3 residues: CASTLNRAASTGELFF. The CDR3 bases are TGTGCCAGCACCCTAAACAGGGCCGCGAGCACCGGGGAGCTGTTTTTT. Combining the CDR3 with reference TRBV7-9 and TRBJ2-2 gives the whole variable domain DTGVSQNPRHKITKRGQNVTFRCDPISEHNRLYWYRQTLGQGPEFLTYFQNEAQLEKSRLLSDRFSAERPKGSFSTLEIQRTEQGDSAMYLCASTLNRAASTGELFFGEGSRLTVL.

This rearrangement joins TRBV10-3 to TRBJ1-6; unclear D gene. V shed 3 bases and J shed 4 bases, with 7 bases lying between them. The V gene's germline CDR1 is ENHRY and CDR2 SYGVKD. There are 14 residues in the CDR3. The CDR3 DNA sequence: TGTGCCATCAGTGAACAGCTTTATAATTCACCCCTCCACTTT. Protein product: CAISEQLYNSPLHF.

This clone has just a few counts. This chain joins TRBV6-6 and TRBJ2-1; 7 positions match TRBD2. This CDR3 comprises 15 residues. Germline V gene data show CDR1 as MNHNY and CDR2 as SVGAGI (reference sequence). V shed 4 bases and J 2 bases; nucleotides not matched to a gene: 5. CDR3 sequence reads: CASSWAREPYNEQFF. The CDR3 nucleotides read TGTGCCAGCAGTTGGGCGCGGGAGCCCTACAATGAGCAGTTCTTC.

The rearrangement uses TRBV27 and TRBJ2-5, with 11 bases that match TRBD2. The germline V gene has CDR1 MNHEY and CDR2 SMNVEV (reference sequence). Trimming cost V 7 bases and J 5 bases; bases outside gene matches: 9. The length of the CDR3 is 15 residues. In DNA form, the CDR3 reads TGTGCCAGCACCGTAGCGGGAGGGCCTTGGGAGACCCAGTACTTC. Amino acids: CASTVAGGPWETQYF.

CDR3 protein: CASSVIAPSADTQYF. DNA for the CDR3: TGTGCCAGCAGTGTAATTGCCCCTAGCGCAGATACGCAGTATTTT. The V call is TRBV28, the J call TRBJ2-3; D possibly corresponds to TRBD2 (6 bases). V dropped 5 bases and J dropped 4 bases, with 16 bases sitting between them. The germline CDR1 and CDR2 sequences are MDHEN and SYDVKM. The length of the CDR3 is 15 residues.

The chain is built from TRBV20-1 and TRBJ1-1, with D uncertain. CDR1 is DFQATT, CDR2 SNEGSKA, per germline (reference sequence). This CDR3 spans 11 amino acids. The CDR3 is CSDIRNTEAFF. The CDR3 DNA reads TGCAGCGACATTAGGAACACTGAAGCTTTCTTT.

The rearrangement links TRBV30 to TRBJ2-7; 8 bases are a match to TRBD2. J was trimmed by 7 bases and V by 2 bases; bases with no gene match: 13. The CDR3 consists of 15 residues. The germline gives CDR1 GTSNPN, CDR2 SVGIG (reference sequence). CDR3: CAWSLRLAKPLEQYF. The CDR3 DNA reads as TGTGCCTGGAGTCTGCGACTAGCGAAACCCCTGGAGCAGTACTTC.

CDR3 residues: CASSGTSGSSYNEQFF. The CDR3 DNA follows: TGTGCCAGCAGTGGAACTAGCGGGAGCTCCTACAATGAGCAGTTCTTC. V gene TRBV27 combines with J gene TRBJ2-1; TRBD2 matches 11 bases. Looked up from germline, CDR1 is MNHEY and CDR2 is SMNVEV (reference sequence). J lost 0 bases, V lost 5 bases, and 3 bases had no gene match. The CDR3 extends over 16 amino acids.

J is TRBJ2-7 and V is TRBV6-5, with D unresolved. This CDR3 is 14 amino acids long. CDR1 and CDR2 (germline): MNHEY, SVGAGI. Trimming took 4 bases from V and 3 from J, leaving 13 bases between them. The CDR3 DNA reads TGTGCCAGCAGTTTAGGTGGAGCCGGCTACGAGCAGTACTTC. Amino acids: CASSLGGAGYEQYF.

The chain has TRBV5-1 and TRBJ1-6, with unresolved D. Trimming cost V 0 bases and J 9 bases, with 7 bases left between them. Germline V gene sequence: CDR1 SGHRS, CDR2 YFSETQ. The CDR3 has 13 amino acids. CDR3 loop: CASSLVSLSPLHF. DNA for the CDR3: TGCGCCAGCAGCTTGGTCAGTCTTTCACCCCTCCACTTT.

The rearrangement links TRBV28 to TRBJ1-1; D perhaps matches TRBD1 (6 bases). Looked up from germline, CDR1 is MDHEN and CDR2 is SYDVKM. The V gene lost 5 bases and the J gene lost 1 base, with 23 bases spanning the gap. The CDR3 loop spans 18 amino acids. The CDR3 bases are TGTGCCAGCAGTCCCTTATTGGGTTATACAGGGCGGAACACTGAAGCTTTCTTT. Protein: CASSPLLGYTGRNTEAFF.

The J gene is TRBJ1-5, the V gene TRBV6-1; D remains unclear. The CDR3 is 14 amino acids. The ends were cut back, 2 bases at V and 3 bases at J, with 8 bases in the middle. Germline assignment: CDR1 MNHNS and CDR2 SASEGT. Here the CDR3 DNA reads TGTGCCAGCAGTGAATGGGCAGACAATCAGCCCCAGCATTTT. It translates to CASSEWADNQPQHF.

The rearrangement links TRBV5-5 to TRBJ1-5; D is unresolved. V shed 2 bases and J shed 7 bases, with 13 bases lying between them. Germline-derived CDR1 and CDR2 are SGHKS and YYEKEE (reference sequence). There are 14 residues in the CDR3. CDR3 sequence (DNA): TGTGCCAGCAGCTTCTGGAGTTCCGGCCAGCCCCAGCATTTT. It codes for CASSFWSSGQPQHF.

This clone was observed once. The rearrangement uses TRBV10-1 and TRBJ1-1, with 9 bases aligning to TRBD1. With 6 bases clipped from V and 0 bases from J, the junction kept 2 bases outside the gene matches. Looked up from germline, CDR1 is WNHNN and CDR2 is SYGVQD (reference sequence). CDR3 size: 14 residues. In DNA form, the CDR3 reads TGCGCCAGCAGCGGGACAGGGATGAACACTGAAGCTTTCTTT. This sequence encodes CASSGTGMNTEAFF.

V is TRBV9 and J is TRBJ1-1, with 7 nucleotides matching TRBD1. Germline V gene lookup returns CDR1 SGDLS and CDR2 YYNGEE. The CDR3 is 15 amino acids. The J segment lost 4 bases and the V segment lost 0 bases, leaving 6 bases of the junction unmatched. The CDR3, as DNA: TGTGCCAGCAGCGTAGAGGGGGCCCGGGGCACTGAAGCTTTCTTT. Translated: CASSVEGARGTEAFF.

CDR3 sequence: CASSETGLAGANTGELFF. The CDR3 nucleotides are TGTGCCAGCAGTGAAACGGGACTAGCGGGAGCGAACACCGGGGAGCTGTTTTTT. The genes are TRBV2 and TRBJ2-2; 14 bases align to TRBD2. The V gene end was trimmed by 2 bases and the J gene end by 0 bases; junction bases not matched to a gene: 2. Germline values: CDR1 SNHLY, CDR2 FYNNEI. The CDR3 runs 18 residues.

The chain uses TRBV10-3 and TRBJ2-1; TRBD2 agrees at 16 bases. This CDR3 spans 13 amino acids. Losses at the gene ends were 6 bases for V and 13 bases for J; bases not matched to a gene: 3. The V gene's germline CDR1 is ENHRY and CDR2 SYGVKD. As DNA, the CDR3 is TGTGCCATCAGGGGGACTAGCGGGAGGGATCAGTTCTTC. It translates to CAIRGTSGRDQFF.

The J gene is TRBJ2-2, the V gene TRBV28; 14 bases fit TRBD2. The junction had 13 bases not matched to a gene; V was cut back by 5 bases and J by 8 bases. The germline V gene encodes CDR1 MDHEN and CDR2 SYDVKM. This CDR3 region has 18 residues. The DNA of the CDR3 is TGTGCCAGCAGTCCCGGGACTAGCGGGAGATGGTCAGCTGGGGAGCTGTTTTTT. Translation gives CASSPGTSGRWSAGELFF.

J is TRBJ1-1 and V is TRBV6-5, with TRBD1 identical over 8 bases. The V gene's germline CDR1 is MNHEY and CDR2 SVGAGI. The J segment lost 5 bases and the V segment lost 6 bases, leaving 11 bases of the junction unmatched. This CDR3 contains 15 residues. The CDR3 loop is CASSLRTGQRTEAFF. CDR3 bases: TGTGCCAGCAGCCTTAGGACAGGGCAGAGAACTGAAGCTTTCTTT.

V gene TRBV27 combines with J gene TRBJ2-5; possibly TRBD2 for D (5 bases). Trimming shortened V by 5 bases and J by 5 bases, and 15 bases separated the two germline ends. From germline, CDR1 is MNHEY and CDR2 SMNVEV (reference sequence). This CDR3 comprises 14 residues. The CDR3 sequence is CASSPRVRGETQYF. In DNA, the CDR3 is TGTGCCAGCAGTCCCCGGGTGAGAGGGGAGACCCAGTACTTC.